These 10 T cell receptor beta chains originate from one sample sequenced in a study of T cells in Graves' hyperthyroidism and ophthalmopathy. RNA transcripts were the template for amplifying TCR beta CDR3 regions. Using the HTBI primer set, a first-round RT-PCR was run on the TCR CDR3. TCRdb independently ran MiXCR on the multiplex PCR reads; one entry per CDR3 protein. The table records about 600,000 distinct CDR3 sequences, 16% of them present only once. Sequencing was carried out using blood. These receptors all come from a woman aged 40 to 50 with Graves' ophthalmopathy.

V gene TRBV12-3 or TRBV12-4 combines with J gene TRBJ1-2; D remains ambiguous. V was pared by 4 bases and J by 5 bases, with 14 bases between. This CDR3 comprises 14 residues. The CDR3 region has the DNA TGTGCCAGCAGTTCGGGAGGGTTTGAGTATGGCTACACCTTC. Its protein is CASSSGGFEYGYTF.

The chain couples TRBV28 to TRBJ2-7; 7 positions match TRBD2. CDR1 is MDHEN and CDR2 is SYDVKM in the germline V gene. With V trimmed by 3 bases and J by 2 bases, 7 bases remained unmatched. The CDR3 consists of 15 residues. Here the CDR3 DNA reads TGTGCCAGCAGTTTGAGCGGGGCGGACCCCTACGAGCAGTACTTC. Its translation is CASSLSGADPYEQYF.

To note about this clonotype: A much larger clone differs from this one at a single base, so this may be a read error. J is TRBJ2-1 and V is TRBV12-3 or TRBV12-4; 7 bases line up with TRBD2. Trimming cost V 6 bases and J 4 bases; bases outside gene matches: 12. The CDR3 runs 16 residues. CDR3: CASSHGGCGRYNEQFF. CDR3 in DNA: TGTGCCAGCAGCCACGGGGGGTGCGGGAGATACAATGAGCAGTTCTTC.

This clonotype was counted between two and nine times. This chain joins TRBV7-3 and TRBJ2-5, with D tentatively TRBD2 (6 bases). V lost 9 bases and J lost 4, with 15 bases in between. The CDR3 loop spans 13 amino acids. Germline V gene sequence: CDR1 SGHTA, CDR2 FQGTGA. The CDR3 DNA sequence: TGTGCCAGTTCAAGCGGGTCACGAGAGACCCAGTACTTC. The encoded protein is CASSSGSRETQYF.

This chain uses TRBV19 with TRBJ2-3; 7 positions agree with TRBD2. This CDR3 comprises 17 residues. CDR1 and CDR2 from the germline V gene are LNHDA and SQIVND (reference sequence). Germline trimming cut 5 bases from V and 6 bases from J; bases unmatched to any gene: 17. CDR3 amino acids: CASSSLHTSATADTQYF. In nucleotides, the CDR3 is TGTGCCAGTAGTTCCCTCCACACTAGCGCCACAGCGGATACGCAGTATTTT.

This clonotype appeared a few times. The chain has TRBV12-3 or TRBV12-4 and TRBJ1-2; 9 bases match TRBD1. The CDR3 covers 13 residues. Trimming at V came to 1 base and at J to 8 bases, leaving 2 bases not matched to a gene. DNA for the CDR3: TGTGCCAGCAGTTTAGTGGACAGGGGCGGCTACACCTTC. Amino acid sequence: CASSLVDRGGYTF.

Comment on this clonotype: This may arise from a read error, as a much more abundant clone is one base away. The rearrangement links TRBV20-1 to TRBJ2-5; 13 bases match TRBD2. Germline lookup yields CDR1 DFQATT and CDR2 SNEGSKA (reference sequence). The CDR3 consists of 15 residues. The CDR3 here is CSARDQGLAGETPYF. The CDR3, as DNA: TGCAGTGCTAGAGATCAAGGACTAGCGGGAGAGACCCCGTACTTC.

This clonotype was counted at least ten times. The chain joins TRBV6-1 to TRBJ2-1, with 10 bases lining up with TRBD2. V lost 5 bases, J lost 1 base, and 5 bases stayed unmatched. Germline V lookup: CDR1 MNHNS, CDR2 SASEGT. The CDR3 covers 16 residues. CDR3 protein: CASSLSSGGSYNEQFF. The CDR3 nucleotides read TGTGCCAGCAGTCTCTCTAGCGGGGGTTCCTACAATGAGCAGTTCTTC.

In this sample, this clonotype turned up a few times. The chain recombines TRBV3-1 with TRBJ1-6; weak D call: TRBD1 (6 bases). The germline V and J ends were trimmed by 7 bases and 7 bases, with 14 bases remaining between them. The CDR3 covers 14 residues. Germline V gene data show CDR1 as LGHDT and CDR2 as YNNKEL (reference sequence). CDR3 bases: TGTGCCAGCAACCAGGGGATGAGGAATTCACCCCTCCACTTT. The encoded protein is CASNQGMRNSPLHF.

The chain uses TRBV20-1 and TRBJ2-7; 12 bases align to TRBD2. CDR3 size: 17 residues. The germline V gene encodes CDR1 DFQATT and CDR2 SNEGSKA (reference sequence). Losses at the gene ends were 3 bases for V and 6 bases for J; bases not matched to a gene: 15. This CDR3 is CSARGGTSGGSLGEQYF. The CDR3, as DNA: TGCAGTGCTAGGGGGGGTACTAGCGGGGGGTCTCTCGGCGAGCAGTACTTC.